This T cell receptor (beta chain) emerged from a study of blood T cell repertoires in COVID-19. Turning to the study itself: The United States, Italy and Spain provided the acute and convalescent COVID-19 samples. In each case, the material was cDNA or gDNA derived from T cells, B-cell-depleted T cells, or PBMCs.

Germline lookup yields CDR1 SNHLY and CDR2 FYNNEI. The CDR3 is made up of 13 amino acids. V dropped 4 bases and J dropped 4 bases, with 11 bases sitting between them. Original processing notes: Amplification with reference gene primers provided the estimates of nucleated cell counts. Measured with immunoSEQ multiplex PCR; TCRdb has only the in-frame clones, and not every one. That table supplies the V and J calls and clone size; D and trimming were determined from the DNA. The table lists roughly 250,000 clones, 80% to 90% of them singletons. Sequenced input: peripheral blood. The rearrangement joins TRBV2 to TRBJ2-7; the D gene is possibly TRBD2 (6 bases). This TCR was sampled from a man aged 50 to 60 with acute or convalescent COVID-19. The CDR3 DNA reads TGTGCCAGCAGTGGGGGGGTCAAGTACGAGCAGTACTTC. Protein product: CASSGGVKYEQYF. Full variable domain (remainder filled in from reference TRBV2 and TRBJ2-7): EPEVTQTPSHQVTQMGQEVILRCVPISNHLYFYWYRQILGQKVEFLVSFYNNEISEKSEIFDDQFSVERPDGSNFTLKIRSTKLEDSAMYFCASSGGVKYEQYFGPGTRLTVT.